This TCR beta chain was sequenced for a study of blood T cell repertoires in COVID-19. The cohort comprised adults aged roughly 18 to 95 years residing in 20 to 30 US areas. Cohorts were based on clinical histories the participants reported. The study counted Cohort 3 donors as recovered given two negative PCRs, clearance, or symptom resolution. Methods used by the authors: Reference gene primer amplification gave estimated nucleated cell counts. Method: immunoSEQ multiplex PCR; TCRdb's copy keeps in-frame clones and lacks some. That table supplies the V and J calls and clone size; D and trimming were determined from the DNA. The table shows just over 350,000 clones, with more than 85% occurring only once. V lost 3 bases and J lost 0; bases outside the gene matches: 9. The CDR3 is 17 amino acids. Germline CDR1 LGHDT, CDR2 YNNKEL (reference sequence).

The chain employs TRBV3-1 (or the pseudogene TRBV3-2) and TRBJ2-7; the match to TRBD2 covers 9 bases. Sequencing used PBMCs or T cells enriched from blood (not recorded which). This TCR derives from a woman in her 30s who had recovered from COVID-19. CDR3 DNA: TGTGCCAGCAGCCAGGACGATAGCGGGAGATACTCCTACGAGCAGTACTTC. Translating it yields CASSQDDSGRYSYEQYF.